These T cell receptor beta chains were read from a single sample in a study of blood T cell repertoires in COVID-19. Assay: immunoSEQ multiplex PCR; the TCRdb copy retains only in-frame clones and omits some. The sample has about 250,000 clones; 80% to 85% are singletons. The sequencing sample was made of PBMCs or T cells enriched from blood (not recorded which). The receptor set was obtained from a man in his fifties or sixties who had recovered from COVID-19. Both conserved end residues are part of each CDR3. D genes are given only for firm matches. Only part of the rows carry a size: once, few, many, or a class if the clone is expanded.

J gene,clone size,V gene,D gene,CDR3 DNA,CDR3 protein
TRBJ2-2,-,TRBV11-1,-,TGTGCCAGCAGCTTCACTGAGGAGACCGGGGAGCTGTTTTTT,CASSFTEETGELFF
TRBJ1-2,-,TRBV5-1,TRBD1,TGCGCCAGCAGCTGGGGGCCGGGACAGAATATCTACACCTTC,CASSWGPGQNIYTF
TRBJ1-1,few,TRBV12-2,-,TGTGCAAGTCGCTTAGCGGGGCCAGGAGATACTGAAGCTTTCTTT,CASRLAGPGDTEAFF
TRBJ1-1,-,TRBV5-1,TRBD1,TGCGCCAGCAGCCTAGACAGGGGCGGCACTGAAGCTTTCTTT,CASSLDRGGTEAFF
TRBJ1-1,-,TRBV6-4,TRBD1,TGTGCCAGCAGTGACTCGCACAGGGGAAACACTGAAGCTTTCTTT,CASSDSHRGNTEAFF
TRBJ1-3,few,TRBV5-1,-,TGCGCCAGCAGTGGGGCGAGTAATGGAAACACCATATATTTT,CASSGASNGNTIYF
TRBJ1-5,-,TRBV19,TRBD1,TGTGCCAGTAGTATGAGGGGCGACGTGGACAGGACCCAGCATTTT,CASSMRGDVDRTQHF
TRBJ2-3,-,TRBV7-3,-,TGTGCCAGCAGCTTAACCACCGGGGGCACAGATACGCAGTATTTT,CASSLTTGGTDTQYF
TRBJ1-6,-,TRBV7-2,-,TGTGCCAGCAGTCTCAGGGTGAGCTCCTATAATTCACCCCTCCACTTT,CASSLRVSSYNSPLHF
TRBJ1-6,few,TRBV4-2,-,TGTGCCAGCAGCCAACCTAGAGAGAGGAATTCACCCCTCCACTTT,CASSQPRERNSPLHF
TRBJ2-1,-,TRBV7-2,TRBD2,TGTGCCAGCAGAGTTAGCGGGGGGGCCTCTTACAATGAGCAGTTCTTC,CASRVSGGASYNEQFF
TRBJ1-6,-,TRBV18,-,TGTGCCAGCTCACCCATGGGACCGGGAGACAATTCACCCCTCCACTTT,CASSPMGPGDNSPLHF
TRBJ2-7,-,TRBV3-1/TRBV3-2,-,TGTGCCAGCAGCCAAGTTGGCAGGGGCTACGAGCAGTACTTC,CASSQVGRGYEQYF
TRBJ2-5,-,TRBV5-1,TRBD1,TGCGCCAGCAGCACCGGGACAGGGCAAGAGACCCAGTACTTC,CASSTGTGQETQYF
TRBJ1-1,few,TRBV6-5,-,TGTGCCAGCGGACTTCACGCTGAAGCTTTCTTT,CASGLHAEAFF
TRBJ1-2,-,TRBV27,TRBD1,TGTGCCAGCAGTCAAGTCTCACAGGGGTCCTATGGCTACACCTTC,CASSQVSQGSYGYTF
TRBJ2-4,-,TRBV9,TRBD1,TGTGCCAGCAGCGTAGGTGAAGGGGGCGGGAACATTCAGTACTTC,CASSVGEGGGNIQYF
TRBJ1-6,-,TRBV7-6,-,TGTGCCAGCAGCTTAAGTTCCAGGGCTACCTATAATTCACCCCTCCACTTT,CASSLSSRATYNSPLHF
TRBJ2-1,-,TRBV20-1,-,TGCAGTGGTAGTGGCGGCAGGGGAGAGCAGTTCTTC,CSGSGGRGEQFF
TRBJ1-4,-,TRBV11-3,-,TGTGCCAGCAGCCGCGCAACTAATGAAAAACTGTTTTTT,CASSRATNEKLFF
TRBJ1-1,-,TRBV2,-,TGTGCCAGCAGTGAACAAGGAGGAATGTCCGGCACTGAAGCTTTCTTT,CASSEQGGMSGTEAFF
TRBJ2-1,-,TRBV7-2,TRBD2,TGTGCCAGCAGCACACAATCTAGCGGGAGTGGCTATGAGCAGTTCTTC,CASSTQSSGSGYEQFF
TRBJ1-3,-,TRBV15,-,TGTGCCACCAGCAGGGTTCCAGGCGGGGGTTACGGAAACACCATATATTTT,CATSRVPGGGYGNTIYF
TRBJ2-3,-,TRBV5-4,-,TGTGCCAGCAGCTTCGCCCATCGGGGGACAGATACGCAGTATTTT,CASSFAHRGTDTQYF
TRBJ1-2,-,TRBV6-5,-,TGTGCCAGCAAATACATCCAGGGTAACTATGGCTACACCTTC,CASKYIQGNYGYTF
TRBJ2-7,few,TRBV5-1,-,TGCGCCAGCAGCCCGGTCGGGATTTCGAACGAGCAGTACTTC,CASSPVGISNEQYF
TRBJ2-5,-,TRBV9,-,TGTGCCAGCAACCGGGGGAGAGCCTCCCAAGAGACCCAGTACTTC,CASNRGRASQETQYF
TRBJ2-7,-,TRBV7-2,TRBD2,TGTGCCAGCAGCAGCGGGGGGCCACCCGCCGAGCAGTACTTC,CASSSGGPPAEQYF
TRBJ2-5,-,TRBV27,TRBD2,TGTGCCAGCAGTTTTAGCGGGGGGGCCCAAGAGACCCAGTACTTC,CASSFSGGAQETQYF
TRBJ2-3,-,TRBV9,-,TGTGCCAGCAGCGTAGATCAGGGCACAGATACGCAGTATTTT,CASSVDQGTDTQYF
TRBJ1-4,-,TRBV10-3,-,TGTGCCATCAGTCCCAGGGGCTCCTCTAATGAAAAACTGTTTTTT,CAISPRGSSNEKLFF
TRBJ1-5,-,TRBV25-1,TRBD1,TGTGCCAGCAGTGAAGGGACAGGGGTTCAGCCCCAGCATTTT,CASSEGTGVQPQHF
TRBJ2-6,-,TRBV5-6,-,TGTGCCAGTACGTTCGGACAGACCTCTGGGGCCAACGTCCTGACTTTC,CASTFGQTSGANVLTF
TRBJ2-3,-,TRBV6-5,-,TGTGCCAGCAATCTAAGAAACAGGGCAGATACGCAGTATTTT,CASNLRNRADTQYF
TRBJ2-7,-,TRBV10-3,TRBD2,TGTGCCATGAGTGGGGGGGTAGAGCAGTACTTC,CAMSGGVEQYF
TRBJ2-2,once,TRBV4-3,TRBD2,TGCGCCAGCAGCCAAGGACTAGCGGACACCGGGGAGCTGTTTTTT,CASSQGLADTGELFF
TRBJ2-1,-,TRBV5-1,TRBD2,TGCGCCAGCAGCTCCCAGACTAGCGTGGCGTTCTTC,CASSSQTSVAFF
TRBJ1-2,once,TRBV2,-,TGTGCCAGCAGTGAACTCCGGAACTATGGCTACACCTTC,CASSELRNYGYTF
TRBJ1-4,once,TRBV4-3,-,TGCGCCAGCAGCCAAGCCGGGGTACGCAGAGAAAAACTGTTTTTT,CASSQAGVRREKLFF
TRBJ1-3,-,TRBV5-1,-,TGCGCCAGCAGCTTGGACTTCGGGGGAGCAACTGGAAACACCATATATTTT,CASSLDFGGATGNTIYF
TRBJ2-7,-,TRBV7-2,TRBD2,TGTGCCAGCGCGGGGGTGGTGCGCGAGCAGTACTTC,CASAGVVREQYF
TRBJ2-7,-,TRBV6-5,TRBD2,TGTGCCAGCACCGGACTAGCGGGACCCTACGAGCAGTACTTC,CASTGLAGPYEQYF
TRBJ2-4,-,TRBV9,-,TGTGCCAGCAGCGCCCCCCCTGAAAACATTCAGTACTTC,CASSAPPENIQYF
TRBJ2-2,-,TRBV5-6,-,TGTGCCAGCAGCCCAACAGGGCAGACCGGGGAGCTGTTTTTT,CASSPTGQTGELFF
TRBJ1-1,once,TRBV2,TRBD1,TGTGCCATCCAGGGGGCTGAAGCTTTCTTT,CAIQGAEAFF
TRBJ1-2,-,TRBV9,-,TGTGCCAGCAGCACCCCCAGCGGAAGAGCTAACTATGGCTACACCTTC,CASSTPSGRANYGYTF
TRBJ2-1,once,TRBV7-9,-,TGTGCCAGCAGCCAGTGGCTAGGCTCCTACAATGAGCAGTTCTTC,CASSQWLGSYNEQFF
TRBJ2-3,-,TRBV27,TRBD2,TGTGCCAGCAGTTTTAGCGGGGCTAGCACAGATACGCAGTATTTT,CASSFSGASTDTQYF
TRBJ2-7,-,TRBV7-8,TRBD2,TGTGCCAGCAGCTTAGTCGGACTAGCGGGAGGGCCTCCCGAGCAGTACTTC,CASSLVGLAGGPPEQYF